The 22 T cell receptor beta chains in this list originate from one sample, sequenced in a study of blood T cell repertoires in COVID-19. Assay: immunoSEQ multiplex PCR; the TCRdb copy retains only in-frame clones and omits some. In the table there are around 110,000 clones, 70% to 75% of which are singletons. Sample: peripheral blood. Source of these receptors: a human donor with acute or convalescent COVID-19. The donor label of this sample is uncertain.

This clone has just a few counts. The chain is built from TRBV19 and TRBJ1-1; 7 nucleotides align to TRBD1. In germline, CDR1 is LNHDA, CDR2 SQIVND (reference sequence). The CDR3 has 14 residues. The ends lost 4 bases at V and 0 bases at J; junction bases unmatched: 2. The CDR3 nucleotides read TGTGCCAGTAGTAGAGACAGGGTGAACACTGAAGCTTTCTTT. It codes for CASSRDRVNTEAFF.

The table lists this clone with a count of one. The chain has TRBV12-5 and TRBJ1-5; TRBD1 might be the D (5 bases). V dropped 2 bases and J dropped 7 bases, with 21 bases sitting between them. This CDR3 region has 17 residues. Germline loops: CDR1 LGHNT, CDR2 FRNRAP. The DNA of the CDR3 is TGTGCTAGTGGTTTGTTTCCGCACCACAGGCTTGGACAGCCCCAGCATTTT. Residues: CASGLFPHHRLGQPQHF.

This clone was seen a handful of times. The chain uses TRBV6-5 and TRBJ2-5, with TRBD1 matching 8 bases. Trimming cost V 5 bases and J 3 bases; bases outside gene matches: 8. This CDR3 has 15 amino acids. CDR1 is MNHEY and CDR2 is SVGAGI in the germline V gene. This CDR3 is CASSTRGQGKETQYF. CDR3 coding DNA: TGTGCCAGCAGTACTCGAGGACAGGGAAAAGAGACCCAGTACTTC.

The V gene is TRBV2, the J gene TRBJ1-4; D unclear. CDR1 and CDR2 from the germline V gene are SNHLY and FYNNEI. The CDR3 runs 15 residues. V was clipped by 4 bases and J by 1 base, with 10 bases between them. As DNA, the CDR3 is TGTGCCAGCAGTGGAGGGTACGAAACTAATGAAAAACTGTTTTTT. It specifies CASSGGYETNEKLFF.

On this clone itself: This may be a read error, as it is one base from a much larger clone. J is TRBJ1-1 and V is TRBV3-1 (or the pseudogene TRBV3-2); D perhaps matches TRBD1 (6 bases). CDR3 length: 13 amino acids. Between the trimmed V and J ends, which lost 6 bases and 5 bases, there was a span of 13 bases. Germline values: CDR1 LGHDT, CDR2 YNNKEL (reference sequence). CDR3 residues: CASRVQGGTEAFF. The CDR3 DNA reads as TGTGCCAGCAGGGTACAGGGAGGGACTGAAGCTTTCTTT.

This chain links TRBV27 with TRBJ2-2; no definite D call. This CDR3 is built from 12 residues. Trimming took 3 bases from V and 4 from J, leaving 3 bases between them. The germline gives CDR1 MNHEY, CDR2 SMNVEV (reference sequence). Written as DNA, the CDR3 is TGTGCCAGCAGTTTCGGCACCGGGGAGCTGTTTTTT. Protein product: CASSFGTGELFF.

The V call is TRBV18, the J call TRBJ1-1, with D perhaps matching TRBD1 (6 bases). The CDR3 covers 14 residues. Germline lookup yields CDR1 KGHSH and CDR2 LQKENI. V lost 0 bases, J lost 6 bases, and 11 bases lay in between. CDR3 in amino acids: CASSPPGGRAEAFF. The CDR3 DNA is TGTGCCAGCTCACCACCGGGGGGGCGTGCTGAAGCTTTCTTT. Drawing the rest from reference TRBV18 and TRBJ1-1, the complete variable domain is NAGVMQNPRHLVRRRGQEARLRCSPMKGHSHVYWYRQLPEEGLKFMVYLQKENIIDESGMPKERFSAEFPKEGPSILRIQQVVRGDSAAYFCASSPPGGRAEAFFGQGTRLTVV.

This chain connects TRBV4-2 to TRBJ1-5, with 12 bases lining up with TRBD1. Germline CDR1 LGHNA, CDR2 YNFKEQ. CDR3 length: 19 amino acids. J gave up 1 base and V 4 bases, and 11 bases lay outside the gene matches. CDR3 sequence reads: CASSPGGDRGLWSNQPQHF. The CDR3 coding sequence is TGTGCCAGCAGCCCAGGGGGGGACAGGGGGCTGTGGAGCAATCAGCCCCAGCATTTT.

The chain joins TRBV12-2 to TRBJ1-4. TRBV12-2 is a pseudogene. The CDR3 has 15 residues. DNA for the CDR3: TGTGCAAGTCGCTCCGGGGAGGGCCAAAAAGAAAAACTGTTTTTT. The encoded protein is CASRSGEGQKEKLFF.

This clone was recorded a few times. The CDR3 spells CASSYGTGSNQPQHF. The DNA for the CDR3 is TGTGCCAGCAGTTACGGGACAGGGAGCAATCAGCCCCAGCATTTT. The V gene is TRBV6-5, the J gene TRBJ1-5; 9 bases are shared with TRBD1. This CDR3 is built from 15 residues. Germline CDR1 MNHEY, CDR2 SVGAGI. Trimming cost V 2 bases and J 1 base; bases outside gene matches: 0.

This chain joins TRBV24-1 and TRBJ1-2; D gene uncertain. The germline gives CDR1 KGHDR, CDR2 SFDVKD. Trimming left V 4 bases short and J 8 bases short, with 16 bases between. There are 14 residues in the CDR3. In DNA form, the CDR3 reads TGTGCCACCAGTGACACCCGTCAAGCGCGGGGCTACACCTTC. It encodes CATSDTRQARGYTF.

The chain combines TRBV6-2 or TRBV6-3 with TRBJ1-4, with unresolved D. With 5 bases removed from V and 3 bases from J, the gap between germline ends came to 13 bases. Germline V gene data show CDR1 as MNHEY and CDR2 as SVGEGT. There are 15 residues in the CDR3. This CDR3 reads CASSPRTTANEKLFF. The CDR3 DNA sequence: TGTGCCAGCAGTCCGCGGACTACAGCTAATGAAAAACTGTTTTTT.

CDR3: CASSYGTGPYYGYTF. The CDR3 DNA is TGTGCCAGCAGTTACGGGACAGGTCCTTACTATGGCTACACCTTC. The chain uses TRBV6-6 and TRBJ1-2; TRBD1 matches 8 bases. V lost 2 bases to trimming and J lost 3 bases; unmatched junction nucleotides: 5. Germline values: CDR1 MNHNY, CDR2 SVGAGI (reference sequence). This CDR3 contains 15 residues.

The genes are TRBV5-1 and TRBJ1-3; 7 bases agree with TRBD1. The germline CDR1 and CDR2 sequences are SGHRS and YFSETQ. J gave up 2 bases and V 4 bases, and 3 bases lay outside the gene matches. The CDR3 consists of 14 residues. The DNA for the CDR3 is TGCGCCAGCAGCCCAGGGACAGCTGGAAACACCATATATTTT. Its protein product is CASSPGTAGNTIYF.

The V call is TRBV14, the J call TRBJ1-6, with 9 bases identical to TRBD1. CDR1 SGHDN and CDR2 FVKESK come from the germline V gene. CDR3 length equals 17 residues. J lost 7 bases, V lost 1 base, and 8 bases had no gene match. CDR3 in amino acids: CASSQAPDRGYNSPLHF. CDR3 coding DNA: TGTGCCAGCAGCCAAGCACCGGACAGGGGATACAATTCACCCCTCCACTTT.

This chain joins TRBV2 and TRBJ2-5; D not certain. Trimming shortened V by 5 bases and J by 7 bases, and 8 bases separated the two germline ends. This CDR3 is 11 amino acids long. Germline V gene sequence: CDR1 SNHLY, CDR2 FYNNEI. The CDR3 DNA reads TGTGCCAGCAGTCCGAGAGGGACCCAGTACTTC. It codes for CASSPRGTQYF.

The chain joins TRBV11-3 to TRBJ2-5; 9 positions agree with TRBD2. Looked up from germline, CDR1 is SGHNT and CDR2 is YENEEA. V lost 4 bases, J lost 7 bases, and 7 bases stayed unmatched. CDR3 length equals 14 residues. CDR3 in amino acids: CASSSGEAGGTQYF. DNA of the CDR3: TGTGCCAGCAGCTCTGGAGAAGCGGGAGGGACCCAGTACTTC.

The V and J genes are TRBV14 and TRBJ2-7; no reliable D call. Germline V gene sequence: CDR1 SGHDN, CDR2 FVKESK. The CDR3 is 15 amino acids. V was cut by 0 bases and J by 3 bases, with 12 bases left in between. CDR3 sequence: CASSQDSVFFYEQYF. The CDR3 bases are TGTGCCAGCAGCCAAGATTCCGTATTCTTCTACGAGCAGTACTTC.

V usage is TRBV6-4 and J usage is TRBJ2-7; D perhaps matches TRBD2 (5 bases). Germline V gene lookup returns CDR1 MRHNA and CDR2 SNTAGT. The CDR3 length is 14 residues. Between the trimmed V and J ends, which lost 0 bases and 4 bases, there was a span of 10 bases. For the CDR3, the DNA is TGTGCCAGCAGTGACTCCGAAGCGGTATACGAGCAGTACGTC. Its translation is CASSDSEAVYEQYV.

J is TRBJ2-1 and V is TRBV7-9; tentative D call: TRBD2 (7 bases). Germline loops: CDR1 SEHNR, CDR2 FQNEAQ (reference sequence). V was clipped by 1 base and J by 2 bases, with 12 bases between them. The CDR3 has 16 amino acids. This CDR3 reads CASSLGGRGPYNEQFF. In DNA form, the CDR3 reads TGTGCCAGCAGCTTAGGCGGGCGGGGGCCCTACAATGAGCAGTTCTTC.

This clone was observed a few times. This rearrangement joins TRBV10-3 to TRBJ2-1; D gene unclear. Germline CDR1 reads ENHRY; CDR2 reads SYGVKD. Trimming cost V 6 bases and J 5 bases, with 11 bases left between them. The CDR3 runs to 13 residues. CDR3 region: CAIRISSNNEQFF. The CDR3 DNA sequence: TGTGCCATCAGGATTAGTTCTAACAATGAGCAGTTCTTC.

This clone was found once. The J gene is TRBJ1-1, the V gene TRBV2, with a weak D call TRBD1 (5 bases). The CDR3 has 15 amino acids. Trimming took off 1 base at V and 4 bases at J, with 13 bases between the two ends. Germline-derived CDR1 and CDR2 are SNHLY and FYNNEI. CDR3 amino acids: CASSEGLGVRTEAFF. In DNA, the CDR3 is TGTGCCAGCAGTGAAGGTTTAGGGGTGCGCACTGAAGCTTTCTTT.